The entry below gives a single TCR beta chain sequence along with its context. These data originate in a study of blood T cell repertoires in COVID-19. Sequencing was performed with immunoSEQ multiplex PCR; in TCRdb, only in-frame clones are kept and a portion is missing. Of some 170,000 clones in the sample, about 80% were seen once. The CDR3 has 14 amino acids. Trimming shortened V by 3 bases and J by 1 base, and 9 bases separated the two germline ends. Germline V gene lookup returns CDR1 KGHSH and CDR2 LQKENI. The chain combines TRBV18 with TRBJ1-1; D remains unclear. The sample was peripheral blood. This TCR was sampled from a woman older than 75 with acute or convalescent COVID-19. The CDR3 sequence: CASSPVTGNTEAFF. The CDR3 DNA reads as TGTGCCAGCTCACCCGTAACCGGGAACACTGAAGCTTTCTTT.